Detailed here is one T cell receptor (beta chain). This specimen comes from a study of control samples from healthy donors and cancer patients. Per the germline V gene, CDR1 is MDHEN and CDR2 is SYDVKM. The CDR3 is 15 amino acids. Trimming cost V 7 bases and J 2 bases, with 17 bases left between them. The data were produced by immunoSEQ multiplex PCR, yet TCRdb's version contains in-frame clones alone and is incomplete. Of over 85,000 clones listed, 70% to 90% are singletons. Sequenced input: PBMCs. The chain recombines TRBV28 with TRBJ1-2; a weak D match, TRBD1 (6 bases). This sequence originates from a woman aged 55-70 years with lung cancer. The CDR3 DNA reads TGTGCCAGCACTCTACGAACCGGGACAAACTATGGCTACACCTTC. Protein sequence: CASTLRTGTNYGYTF.